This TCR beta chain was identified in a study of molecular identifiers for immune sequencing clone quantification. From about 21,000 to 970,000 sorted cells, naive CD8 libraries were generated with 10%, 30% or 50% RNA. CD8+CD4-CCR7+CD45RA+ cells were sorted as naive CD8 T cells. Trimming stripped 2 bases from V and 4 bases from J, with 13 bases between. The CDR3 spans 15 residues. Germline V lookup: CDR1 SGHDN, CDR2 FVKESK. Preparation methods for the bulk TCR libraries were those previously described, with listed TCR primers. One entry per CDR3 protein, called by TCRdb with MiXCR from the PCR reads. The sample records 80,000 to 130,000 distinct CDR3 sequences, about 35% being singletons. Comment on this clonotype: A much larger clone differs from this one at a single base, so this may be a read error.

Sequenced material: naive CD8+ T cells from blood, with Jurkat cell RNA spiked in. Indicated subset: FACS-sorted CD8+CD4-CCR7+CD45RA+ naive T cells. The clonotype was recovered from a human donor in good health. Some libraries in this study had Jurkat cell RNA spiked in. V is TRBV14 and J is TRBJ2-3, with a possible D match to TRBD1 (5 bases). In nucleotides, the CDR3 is TGTGCCAGCAGCCAAACAAGGGGCGAGGCAGATACGCAGTATTTT. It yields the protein CASSQTRGEADTQYF. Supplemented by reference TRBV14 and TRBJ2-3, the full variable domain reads EAGVTQFPSHSVIEKGQTVTLRCDPISGHDNLYWYRRVMGKEIKFLLHFVKESKQDESGMPNNRFLAERTGGTYSTLKVQPAELEDSGVYFCASSQTRGEADTQYFGPGTRLTVL.